A selection of T cell receptor beta chains follows, all from one sample in a study of control samples from healthy donors and cancer patients. Sequencing was performed with immunoSEQ multiplex PCR; in TCRdb, only in-frame clones are kept and a portion is missing. The table shows some 150,000 clones, with about 91% occurring only once. Sequences were obtained from blood. These receptors all stem from a young man in good health. Both conserved end residues are part of each CDR3. Each record gives: CDR3 DNA, CDR3 protein, clone size, J gene, V gene, D gene. D genes are given only for firm matches. Some rows mark clone size as missing; the rest say once, few, many or name a class of expanded clone.

TGCGCCAGCACCGGAGGTCAGGGGGCGGGCACTGAAGCTTTCTTT | CASTGGQGAGTEAFF | NA | TRBJ1-1 | TRBV10-2 | TRBD1
TGTGCCAGCAGCTTTACAGGGGAAGCGGACTATGGCTACACCTTC | CASSFTGEADYGYTF | NA | TRBJ1-2 | TRBV13 | TRBD1
TGTGCCAGCAGCGTAGCTCAGCGGGGGGGCCGCGGGGAGCTGTTTTTT | CASSVAQRGGRGELFF | NA | TRBJ2-2 | TRBV9 | TRBD2
TGTGCCAGCAGCCGTCTCGCAATAGGGGGGGCAAATGAAAAACTGTTTTTT | CASSRLAIGGANEKLFF | NA | TRBJ1-4 | TRBV3-1/TRBV3-2 | NA
TGCGCCAGCAGCTCGCAAGGGACAGGGGCCGTTGAGCAGTTCTTC | CASSSQGTGAVEQFF | NA | TRBJ2-1 | TRBV5-1 | TRBD1
TGTGCCGGGACTACAGGACTAATGAACACTGAAGCTTTCTTT | CAGTTGLMNTEAFF | NA | TRBJ1-1 | TRBV30 | NA
TGTGCCAGCAGCTTAGCTCCGGCATCTTATGGCTACACCTTC | CASSLAPASYGYTF | NA | TRBJ1-2 | TRBV11-2 | NA
TGCGCCAGCAGCGAAGCAGGGGTCACTGAAGCTTTCTTT | CASSEAGVTEAFF | once | TRBJ1-1 | TRBV10-1 | NA
TGTGCCAGCGCGTGGTCCGGGGAGCTGTTTTTT | CASAWSGELFF | NA | TRBJ2-2 | TRBV6-5 | NA
TGTGCCAGCAGCTTAGATCCGGGAGTCCTTTCACCCCTCCACTTT | CASSLDPGVLSPLHF | NA | TRBJ1-6 | TRBV7-9 | NA
TGCGCCAGCAGTCAATCGCGACAGCCCCTATATGGCTACACCTTC | CASSQSRQPLYGYTF | NA | TRBJ1-2 | TRBV23-1 | NA
TGTGCCACCAGCAGAGCCGGGACAGTTATTAATTCACCCCTCCACTTT | CATSRAGTVINSPLHF | NA | TRBJ1-6 | TRBV15 | TRBD1
TGTGCCAGTAGTGCAGGGCGGGGGGGCAACGAGCAGTACTTC | CASSAGRGGNEQYF | NA | TRBJ2-7 | TRBV19 | TRBD2
TGTGCCAGTAGTCTCTGGGACCGCCACGGAGAGCAGTTCTTC | CASSLWDRHGEQFF | NA | TRBJ2-1 | TRBV19 | NA
TGTGCCAGCAGTGACAGGGGTACCTACGAGCAGTACTTC | CASSDRGTYEQYF | NA | TRBJ2-7 | TRBV6-1 | NA
TGTGCCAGTATGGGCCCAGGGGTCGCGGCGAACTATGGCTACACCTTC | CASMGPGVAANYGYTF | NA | TRBJ1-2 | TRBV19 | NA
TGCGCCAGCAGCCAAGGAGGGGCAGTCCAAGAGACCCAGTACTTC | CASSQGGAVQETQYF | NA | TRBJ2-5 | TRBV4-1 | NA
TGCAGCGTTGAAGATCCCTCTAACTATGGCTACACCTTC | CSVEDPSNYGYTF | NA | TRBJ1-2 | TRBV29-1 | NA
TGTGCCAGCAGCCAGGGACAGCTTAGACTAGCGGGGTTGGATACGCAGTATTTT | CASSQGQLRLAGLDTQYF | NA | TRBJ2-3 | TRBV5-6 | TRBD2
TGTGCCAGCAGCTTAACACCCACAGATACGCAGTATTTT | CASSLTPTDTQYF | NA | TRBJ2-3 | TRBV7-9 | NA
TGTGCCAGCACTAACGACCAAACCGGGGAGCTGTTTTTT | CASTNDQTGELFF | NA | TRBJ2-2 | TRBV2 | NA
TGCAGTGCTAGTATGGCAGGGGCCCTACGCAATCAGCCCCAGCATTTT | CSASMAGALRNQPQHF | NA | TRBJ1-5 | TRBV20-1 | NA
TGCGCCAGCAGGTACGTTTTGACGGAGAACACTGAAGCTTTCTTT | CASRYVLTENTEAFF | NA | TRBJ1-1 | TRBV5-1 | NA
TGTGCCAGCAGTTTATCGACGGGGGAGCAGTACTTC | CASSLSTGEQYF | NA | TRBJ2-7 | TRBV12-3/TRBV12-4 | NA
TGTGCCAGCAGTTACGCGAGGGGGAACTATGGCTACACCTTC | CASSYARGNYGYTF | NA | TRBJ1-2 | TRBV6-5 | NA
TGCGCCAGCAGCTTGGAGCCAGGGGGGGACACTGAAGCTTTCTTT | CASSLEPGGDTEAFF | NA | TRBJ1-1 | TRBV5-1 | TRBD1
TGTGCCAGCAGCTTATTCGGGGGCGATGGCTACACCTTC | CASSLFGGDGYTF | NA | TRBJ1-2 | TRBV11-2 | NA
TGTGCCGGCAGTTACTCCCAGGGGGGATATGGCTACACCTTC | CAGSYSQGGYGYTF | NA | TRBJ1-2 | TRBV6-5 | TRBD1
TGTGCCAGCAGGTCGGACAGGGGCGTCACTAGCTACACCTTC | CASRSDRGVTSYTF | NA | TRBJ1-2 | TRBV6-5 | TRBD1
TGTGCCACCAGTTTAGGGAGTCAGCCCCAGCATTTT | CATSLGSQPQHF | NA | TRBJ1-5 | TRBV24-1 | NA
TGTGCCAGCAGCTCCCCCGGCTCCCCAAGAAACACCATATATTTT | CASSSPGSPRNTIYF | NA | TRBJ1-3 | TRBV21-1 | NA